These 20 T cell receptor beta chains were all obtained from the same sample, sequenced in a study of OX40 agonist ivuxolimab in advanced cancers. Clones were read by immunoSEQ multiplex PCR, and TCRdb kept only the in-frame ones, dropping some. The sample carries just over 60,000 clones, around 90% recorded once. This specimen was CD4+ or CD8+ T cells sorted from blood, taken in a trial of the OX40 agonist ivuxolimab. The origin of the receptors is an adult with an advanced solid tumor such as melanoma, head and neck, liver or kidney cancer.

The rearrangement joins TRBV19 to TRBJ2-1; 8 nucleotides align to TRBD2. Germline V CDR1 and CDR2: LNHDA, SQIVND (reference sequence). J lost 0 bases, V lost 6 bases, and 4 bases had no gene match. The CDR3 is 15 residues long. The DNA of the CDR3 is TGTGCCAGTAGCCCTACTAGCGGCTCCTACAATGAGCAGTTCTTC. This codes for CASSPTSGSYNEQFF.

This chain links TRBV9 with TRBJ2-5, with TRBD1 matching over 7 bases. Per the germline V gene, CDR1 is SGDLS and CDR2 is YYNGEE. The CDR3 length is 13 residues. Losses at the gene ends were 2 bases for V and 4 bases for J; bases not matched to a gene: 2. The DNA of the CDR3 is TGTGCCAGCAGCGTGGACAGGTTAGAGACCCAGTACTTC. Residues: CASSVDRLETQYF. The full variable domain, in which reference TRBV9 and TRBJ2-5 provide the parts outside the CDR3, is DSGVTQTPKHLITATGQRVTLRCSPRSGDLSVYWYQQSLDQGLQFLIQYYNGEERAKGNILERFSAQQFPDLHSELNLSSLELGDSALYFCASSVDRLETQYFGPGTRLLVL.

The chain joins TRBV2 to TRBJ2-3; D remains ambiguous. Trimming left V 6 bases short and J 0 bases short, with 16 bases between. The CDR3 sequence is 16 residues long. Germline values: CDR1 SNHLY, CDR2 FYNNEI. In DNA form, the CDR3 reads TGTGCCAGCAGAAACCCAAGAGGTACCAGCACAGATACGCAGTATTTT. This encodes CASRNPRGTSTDTQYF.

V is TRBV7-9 and J is TRBJ2-7; TRBD2 matches at 10 bases. V gave up 5 bases and J gave up 2 bases; unmatched junction bases: 3. The CDR3 length is 14 residues. Looked up from germline, CDR1 is SEHNR and CDR2 is FQNEAQ (reference sequence). The CDR3 DNA is TGTGCCAGCAGCCCCGGGACTAGCGCCTACGAGCAGTACTTC. Translation: CASSPGTSAYEQYF.

This chain connects TRBV19 to TRBJ1-1; the D gene is possibly TRBD1 (5 bases). Germline CDR1 LNHDA, CDR2 SQIVND (reference sequence). The CDR3 sequence is 15 residues long. The germline V and J ends were trimmed by 5 bases and 0 bases, with 13 bases remaining between them. This CDR3 is CASSVGTSLNTEAFF. The CDR3 DNA follows: TGTGCCAGTAGTGTAGGGACTTCCCTGAACACTGAAGCTTTCTTT.

The rearrangement joins TRBV5-5 to TRBJ2-4; 11 nucleotides agree with TRBD1. Trimming removed 4 bases from V and 6 bases from J; junction bases left unmatched: 9. CDR1 and CDR2 from the germline V gene are SGHKS and YYEKEE (reference sequence). This CDR3 region has 16 residues. For the CDR3, the DNA is TGTGCCAGCAGCCTCCAGGGACAGGGGGTTGCAAACATTCAGTACTTC. It translates to CASSLQGQGVANIQYF.

The sample holds one count of this clone. The DNA of the CDR3 is TGCGCCAGCAGCTTGGGTACTGCAGATACGCAGTATTTT. It encodes CASSLGTADTQYF. The rearrangement links TRBV5-1 to TRBJ2-3; D not resolved. Trimming took off 0 bases at V and 4 bases at J, with 6 bases between the two ends. The CDR3 runs 13 residues. Germline CDR1 is SGHRS and CDR2 is YFSETQ.

The chain is built from TRBV6-4 and TRBJ1-1; 10 nucleotides line up with TRBD1. This CDR3 is 13 amino acids long. Germline V lookup: CDR1 MRHNA, CDR2 SNTAGT. V was pared by 6 bases and J by 7 bases, with 5 bases of the junction left unmatched. The CDR3 DNA is TGTGCCAGCAGAGGGACAGGGGAGATTGAAGCTTTCTTT. This gives the protein CASRGTGEIEAFF.

The chain is built from TRBV6-5 and TRBJ1-1; no firm D call. The V gene's germline CDR1 is MNHEY and CDR2 SVGAGI. The CDR3 contains 13 residues. The V and J ends lost 8 bases and 5 bases respectively, with 15 bases between them. The CDR3 region is CASGLARDTEAFF. DNA for the CDR3: TGTGCCAGCGGCCTCGCAAGGGATACTGAAGCTTTCTTT.

The chain combines TRBV11-3 with TRBJ1-5; D call uncertain. This CDR3 is built from 14 residues. V gave up 2 bases and J gave up 7 bases, with 12 bases separating them. Germline values: CDR1 SGHNT, CDR2 YENEEA. CDR3 residues: CASSLSGNDQPQHF. CDR3 bases: TGTGCCAGCAGCTTATCGGGGAACGACCAGCCCCAGCATTTT.

The chain recombines TRBV6-5 with TRBJ1-1; D gene ambiguous. The germline V gene has CDR1 MNHEY and CDR2 SVGAGI. This CDR3 is built from 13 residues. V was pared by 7 bases and J by 0 bases, with 9 bases between. This CDR3 is CASKGGMNTEAFF. The CDR3 DNA reads TGTGCCAGCAAAGGAGGGATGAACACTGAAGCTTTCTTT.

In its sample, this clone was seen once. The chain is built from TRBV19 and TRBJ2-3; 8 nucleotides align to TRBD1. The germline CDR1 and CDR2 sequences are LNHDA and SQIVND (reference sequence). This CDR3 is 14 amino acids long. The junction had 9 bases not matched to a gene; V was cut back by 11 bases and J by 2 bases. CDR3 sequence: CAVGRTGNTDTQYF. CDR3 bases: TGTGCCGTGGGACGGACAGGGAACACAGATACGCAGTATTTT.

The CDR3 sequence: CASSQGQYDNEQFF. DNA of the CDR3: TGTGCCAGCAGCCAAGGACAGTATGACAATGAGCAGTTCTTC. V and J are TRBV11-2 and TRBJ2-1; D might be TRBD1 (6 bases). The germline CDR1 and CDR2 sequences are SGHAT and FQNNGV. V gave up 5 bases and J gave up 5 bases, with 13 bases separating them. This CDR3 has 14 residues.

The chain carries TRBV19 and TRBJ1-2, with unresolved D. The CDR3 runs 10 residues. Germline loops: CDR1 LNHDA, CDR2 SQIVND (reference sequence). Trimming stripped 8 bases from V and 5 bases from J, with 6 bases between. CDR3 sequence: CASFEYGYTF. CDR3 sequence (DNA): TGTGCCAGTTTCGAATATGGCTACACCTTC.

The rearrangement uses TRBV9 and TRBJ2-7; 13 nucleotides agree with TRBD2. CDR3 length: 15 amino acids. The germline gives CDR1 SGDLS, CDR2 YYNGEE. The ends lost 2 bases at V and 5 bases at J; junction bases unmatched: 4. The DNA for the CDR3 is TGTGCCAGCAGCGTCGGACTAGCGGGAGAGCACGAGCAGTACTTC. This encodes CASSVGLAGEHEQYF. The entire variable domain, with the rest obtained from reference TRBV9 and TRBJ2-7, is as follows: DSGVTQTPKHLITATGQRVTLRCSPRSGDLSVYWYQQSLDQGLQFLIQYYNGEERAKGNILERFSAQQFPDLHSELNLSSLELGDSALYFCASSVGLAGEHEQYFGPGTRLTVT.

The chain employs TRBV7-2 and TRBJ2-7; 7 nucleotides align to TRBD1. The CDR3 runs 12 residues. V lost 5 bases, J lost 6 bases, and 4 bases stayed unmatched. Germline CDR1 SGHTA, CDR2 FQGNSA. CDR3 bases: TGTGCCAGCAGCCGGGCAGGGGGCGAGCAGTACTTC. This encodes CASSRAGGEQYF.

The chain links TRBV30 to TRBJ2-7; maybe TRBD2 (6 bases). V gave up 7 bases and J gave up 3 bases, with 10 bases separating them. The length of the CDR3 is 11 residues. Per the germline V gene, CDR1 is GTSNPN and CDR2 is SVGIG (reference sequence). The CDR3: CAYAAGYEQYF. The CDR3 DNA reads TGTGCCTACGCAGCGGGCTACGAGCAGTACTTC.

The chain links TRBV7-2 to TRBJ1-4, with TRBD1 as a possible D gene (5 bases). V lost 6 bases and J lost 0, with 8 bases in between. The CDR3 is 14 residues long. Germline V gives CDR1 SGHTA, CDR2 FQGNSA. This chain's CDR3 is CASRMTATNEKLFF. CDR3 sequence (DNA): TGTGCCAGCAGGATGACAGCAACTAATGAAAAACTGTTTTTT.

In this sample, this clone turned up once. The chain is built from TRBV14 and TRBJ1-4; D uncertain. Between the trimmed V and J ends, which lost 1 base and 4 bases, there was a span of 10 bases. Germline V gene sequence: CDR1 SGHDN, CDR2 FVKESK. This CDR3 is 15 amino acids long. The CDR3 loop reads CASSQVSGFNEKLFF. The CDR3 nucleotides read TGTGCCAGCAGCCAAGTATCCGGATTTAATGAAAAACTGTTTTTT.

The chain combines TRBV10-3 with TRBJ2-3, with 13 bases matching TRBD2. This CDR3 is 15 amino acids long. V was clipped by 8 bases and J by 5 bases; unmatched bases: 7. Per germline, CDR1 ENHRY and CDR2 SYGVKD. The CDR3 reads CAIRTSGGAGDTQYF. CDR3 DNA sequence: TGTGCCATCCGCACTAGCGGGGGGGCCGGAGATACGCAGTATTTT.